The 10 T cell receptor beta chains below come from one sample, sequenced in a study of T cells in Graves' hyperthyroidism and ophthalmopathy. Amplification of TCR beta CDR3 regions was performed using RNA transcripts as template. In the first-round RT-PCR of the TCR CDR3, the HTBI primer set was used. MiXCR was run by TCRdb on the multiplex PCR reads, yielding one entry per CDR3 protein. The table lists over 45,000 distinct CDR3 sequences, 49% of them singletons, with approximately 13% in the top ten. Sequencing was done on a sample of blood. The receptors stem from a woman in her twenties or thirties with Graves' ophthalmopathy.

Details on this clonotype: Germline is not matched at one junction end, which may reflect a read error. CDR3 DNA: TGCAGTGCTGGAGACCGCCGGATCAATCAGCCCCAGTACTTC. Translation gives CSAGDRRINQPQYF. The V gene is TRBV20-1, the J gene TRBJ2-5; D not certain. The CDR3 runs to 14 residues. Germline assignment: CDR1 DFQATT and CDR2 SNEGSKA (reference sequence).

At least ten counts were recorded for this clonotype. This chain's CDR3 is CASSAGTAGQSNQPQHF. CDR3 sequence (DNA): TGTGCCAGCAGCGCGGGGACGGCGGGCCAAAGCAATCAGCCCCAGCATTTT. The chain carries TRBV4-2 and TRBJ1-5; a possible D gene is TRBD1 (5 bases). This CDR3 contains 17 residues. Germline CDR1 is LGHNA and CDR2 is YNFKEQ. With 5 bases removed from V and 1 base from J, the gap between germline ends came to 18 bases.

In its sample, this clonotype was seen many times. The gene calls are TRBV6-5 and TRBJ1-5; 7 bases map to TRBD1. The CDR3 sequence is 14 residues long. Trimming at V came to 5 bases and at J to 6 bases, leaving 7 bases not matched to a gene. The germline V gene has CDR1 MNHEY and CDR2 SVGAGI. The CDR3 region has the DNA TGTGCCAGCAGTGACAGGGAGGGACCTCAGCCCCAGCATTTT. Its translation: CASSDREGPQPQHF.

This clonotype was detected ten times or more. V and J are TRBV6-5 and TRBJ2-7; D is undetermined. V was shortened by 6 bases and J by 3 bases, with 21 bases between the two germline ends. The CDR3 is made up of 16 amino acids. Germline V CDR1 and CDR2: MNHEY, SVGAGI. CDR3: CASSGSAAGQDYEQYF. For the CDR3, the DNA is TGTGCCAGCAGCGGATCGGCCGCCGGGCAGGACTACGAGCAGTACTTC.

A note on this clonotype: The limits of the CDR3 on the DNA are not certain, so only TCRdb's listed CDR3 is given. This chain joins TRBV20-1 and TRBJ2-1; the table calls TRBD2, which could not be checked here. The length of the CDR3 is 17 amino acids, counting both ends. Germline loops: CDR1 DFQATT, CDR2 SNEGSKA (reference sequence). The CDR3 sequence: CVLLCQHGTSGNNEQFF.

Details on this clonotype: A much larger clone lies a single base off, so this may be a read error. The chain combines TRBV2 with TRBJ1-1, with TRBD1 as a possible D gene (5 bases). The CDR3 is made up of 15 amino acids. Per germline, CDR1 SNHLY and CDR2 FYNNEI. The V end lost 5 bases, the J end lost 4 bases, and 17 bases lay between the germline ends. The CDR3 loop is CASSSRGRGGTEAFF. The CDR3 bases are TGTGCCAGCAGTTCCCGGGGAAGGGGCGGCACTGAAGCTTTCTTT.

To note about this clonotype: One end of the junction is discordant with germline, which a read error may explain. The genes are TRBV7-2 and TRBJ1-1; D might be TRBD1 (6 bases). Per the germline V gene, CDR1 is SGHTA and CDR2 is FQGNSA. The length of the CDR3 is 15 residues. The CDR3, as DNA: TGTTCCAGCAGCTATATCGGACAGATGAACACTGAAGCTTTCTTT. This sequence encodes CSSSYIGQMNTEAFF.

This clonotype came up once. This rearrangement joins TRBV6-1 to TRBJ2-7; D perhaps matches TRBD2 (7 bases). CDR1 is MNHNS, CDR2 SASEGT, per germline. The CDR3 runs 14 residues. Trimming removed 0 bases from V and 7 bases from J, with 13 bases in between. The CDR3 bases are TGTGCCAGCAGTGAAGCGCAAGGGGGGGGGGAGCAGTACTTC. Its protein is CASSEAQGGGEQYF.

This clonotype was found many times. The J gene is TRBJ1-5, the V gene TRBV7-9, with TRBD1 matching 8 bases. There are 16 residues in the CDR3. From germline, CDR1 is SEHNR and CDR2 FQNEAQ (reference sequence). The ends lost 4 bases at V and 4 bases at J; junction bases unmatched: 9. CDR3 DNA sequence: TGTGCCAGCAGCTCCGACCGAGACAGGGGAAATCAGCCCCAGCATTTT. Amino acids: CASSSDRDRGNQPQHF.

This clonotype was recorded many times. The V call is TRBV7-3, the J call TRBJ2-7; possibly TRBD1 or TRBD2 for D (7 bases each). Germline CDR1 and CDR2: SGHTA and FQGTGA. The CDR3 sequence is 14 residues long. V lost 5 bases, J lost 6 bases, and 17 bases lay in between. CDR3 amino acids: CASSQGAGGGEQYF. The CDR3 DNA follows: TGTGCCAGCAGCCAAGGAGCAGGGGGGGGCGAGCAGTACTTC.